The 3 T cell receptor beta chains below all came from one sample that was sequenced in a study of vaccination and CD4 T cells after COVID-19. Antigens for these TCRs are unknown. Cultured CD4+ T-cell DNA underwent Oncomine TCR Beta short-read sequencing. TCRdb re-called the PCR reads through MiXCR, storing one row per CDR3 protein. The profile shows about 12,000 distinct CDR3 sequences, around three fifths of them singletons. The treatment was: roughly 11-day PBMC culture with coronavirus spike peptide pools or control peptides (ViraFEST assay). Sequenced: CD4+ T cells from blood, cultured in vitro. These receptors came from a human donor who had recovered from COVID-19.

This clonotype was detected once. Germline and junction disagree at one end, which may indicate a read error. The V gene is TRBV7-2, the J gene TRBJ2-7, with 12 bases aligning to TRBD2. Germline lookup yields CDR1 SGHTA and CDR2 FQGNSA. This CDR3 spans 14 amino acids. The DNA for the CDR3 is TGCGCCAGCAGACGACTAGCGGGGGACTACGAGCAGTACTTC. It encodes CASRRLAGDYEQYF.

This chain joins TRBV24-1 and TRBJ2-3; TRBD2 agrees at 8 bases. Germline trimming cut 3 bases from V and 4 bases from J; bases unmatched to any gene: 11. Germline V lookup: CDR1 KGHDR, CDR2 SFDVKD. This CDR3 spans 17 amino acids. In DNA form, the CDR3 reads TGTGCCACCAGTGATACGACCCGAGCGGGAGAGTCAGATACGCAGTATTTT. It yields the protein CATSDTTRAGESDTQYF.

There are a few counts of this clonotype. The CDR3 DNA reads as TGTGCCAGCAGTTTGCGGGGGCGCTACAATGAGCAGTTCTTC. Translating it yields CASSLRGRYNEQFF. The chain carries TRBV27 and TRBJ2-1; weak D call: TRBD2 (7 bases). The germline V gene has CDR1 MNHEY and CDR2 SMNVEV (reference sequence). The CDR3 is 14 residues long. The V end was cut by 3 bases, the J end by 3 bases, with 9 bases between.